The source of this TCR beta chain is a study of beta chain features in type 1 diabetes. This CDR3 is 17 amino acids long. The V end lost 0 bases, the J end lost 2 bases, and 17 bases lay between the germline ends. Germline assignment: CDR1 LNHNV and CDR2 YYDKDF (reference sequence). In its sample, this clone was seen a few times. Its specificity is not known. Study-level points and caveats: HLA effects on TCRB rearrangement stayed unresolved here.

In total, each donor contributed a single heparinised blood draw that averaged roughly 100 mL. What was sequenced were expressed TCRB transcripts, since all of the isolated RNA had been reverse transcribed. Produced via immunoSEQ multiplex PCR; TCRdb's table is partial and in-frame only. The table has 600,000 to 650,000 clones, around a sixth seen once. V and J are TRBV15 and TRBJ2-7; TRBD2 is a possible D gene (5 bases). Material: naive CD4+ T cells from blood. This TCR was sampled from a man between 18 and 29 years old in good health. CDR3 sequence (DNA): TGTGCCACCAGCAGAGATAGTTCACGTCGGGGAACCTACGAGCAGTACTTC. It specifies CATSRDSSRRGTYEQYF.